Each of the 2 T cell receptor beta chains below was sequenced from the same sample in a study of control samples from healthy donors and cancer patients. Sequencing was performed with immunoSEQ multiplex PCR; in TCRdb, only in-frame clones are kept and a portion is missing. In the table there are approximately 94,000 clones, about 86% of which are singletons. Specimen: blood. Receptors were obtained from a woman aged 45-59 years in good health.

The chain uses TRBV4-2 and TRBJ1-2, with TRBD1 matching over 10 bases. The V gene end was trimmed by 6 bases and the J gene end by 4 bases; junction bases not matched to a gene: 2. The CDR3 loop spans 13 amino acids. Germline CDR1 and CDR2: LGHNA and YNFKEQ. CDR3 sequence reads: CASRGQGTYGYTF. The DNA of the CDR3 is TGTGCCAGCAGGGGACAGGGGACCTATGGCTACACCTTC.

The chain links TRBV6-1 to TRBJ1-2, with TRBD1 as a possible D gene (6 bases). Per germline, CDR1 MNHNS and CDR2 SASEGT. V lost 4 bases and J 9 bases, leaving 24 bases between the germline ends. The CDR3 has 16 amino acids. The CDR3 region is CASSGWGGTLVGSYTF. The CDR3, as DNA: TGTGCCAGCAGTGGATGGGGGGGGACACTAGTGGGGAGCTACACCTTC.